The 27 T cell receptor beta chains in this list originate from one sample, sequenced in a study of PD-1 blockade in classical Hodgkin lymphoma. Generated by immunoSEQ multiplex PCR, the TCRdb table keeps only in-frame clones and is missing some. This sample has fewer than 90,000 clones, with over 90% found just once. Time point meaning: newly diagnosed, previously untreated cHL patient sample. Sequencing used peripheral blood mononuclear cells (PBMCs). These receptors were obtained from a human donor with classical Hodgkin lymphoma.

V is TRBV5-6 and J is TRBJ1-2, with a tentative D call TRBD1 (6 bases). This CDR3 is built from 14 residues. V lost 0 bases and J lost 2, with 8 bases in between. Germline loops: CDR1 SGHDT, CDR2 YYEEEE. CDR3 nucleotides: TGTGCCAGCAGCTTGGGGACAGCCAACTATGGCTACACCTTC. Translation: CASSLGTANYGYTF.

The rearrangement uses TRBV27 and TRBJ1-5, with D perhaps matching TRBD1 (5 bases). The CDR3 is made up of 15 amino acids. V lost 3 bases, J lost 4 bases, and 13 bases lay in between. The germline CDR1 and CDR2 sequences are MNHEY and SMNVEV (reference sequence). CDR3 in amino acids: CASSLIKGLNQPQHF. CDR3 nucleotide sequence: TGTGCCAGCAGTTTGATAAAGGGGTTAAATCAGCCCCAGCATTTT.

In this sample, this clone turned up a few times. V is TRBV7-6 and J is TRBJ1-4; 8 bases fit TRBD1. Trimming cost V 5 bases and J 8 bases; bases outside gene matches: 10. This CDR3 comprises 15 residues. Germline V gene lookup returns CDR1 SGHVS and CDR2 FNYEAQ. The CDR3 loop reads CASSPSGGAGEKLFF. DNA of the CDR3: TGTGCCAGCAGCCCCTCAGGGGGCGCAGGGGAAAAACTGTTTTTT.

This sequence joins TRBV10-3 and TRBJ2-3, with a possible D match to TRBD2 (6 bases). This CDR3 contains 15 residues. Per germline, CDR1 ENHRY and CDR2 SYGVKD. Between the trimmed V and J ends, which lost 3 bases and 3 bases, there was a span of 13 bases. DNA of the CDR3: TGTGCCATCAGTGATTCCGGCGGGGAGACAGATACGCAGTATTTT. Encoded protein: CAISDSGGETDTQYF.

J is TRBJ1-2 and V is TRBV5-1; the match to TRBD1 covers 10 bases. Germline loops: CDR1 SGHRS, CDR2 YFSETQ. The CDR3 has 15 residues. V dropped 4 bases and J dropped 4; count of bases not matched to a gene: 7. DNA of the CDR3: TGCGCCAGCAGCCCCGCGGGACAGGGGCTCTATGGCTACACCTTC. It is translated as CASSPAGQGLYGYTF.

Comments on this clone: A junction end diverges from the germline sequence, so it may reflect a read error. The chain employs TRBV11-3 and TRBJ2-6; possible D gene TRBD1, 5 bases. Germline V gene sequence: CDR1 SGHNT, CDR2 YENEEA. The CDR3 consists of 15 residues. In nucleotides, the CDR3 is TGTGCCAGCAACAACCCAAGCTCTGGGGCCAACGTCCCGACTTTC. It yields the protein CASNNPSSGANVPTF.

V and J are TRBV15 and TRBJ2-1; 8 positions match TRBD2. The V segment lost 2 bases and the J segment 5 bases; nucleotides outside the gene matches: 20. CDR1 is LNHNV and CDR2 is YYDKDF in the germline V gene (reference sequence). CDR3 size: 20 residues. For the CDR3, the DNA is TGTGCCACCAGCAGAACACAACTTGGGACGGGAGGGGCCCTCAACAATGAGCAGTTCTTC. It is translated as CATSRTQLGTGGALNNEQFF.

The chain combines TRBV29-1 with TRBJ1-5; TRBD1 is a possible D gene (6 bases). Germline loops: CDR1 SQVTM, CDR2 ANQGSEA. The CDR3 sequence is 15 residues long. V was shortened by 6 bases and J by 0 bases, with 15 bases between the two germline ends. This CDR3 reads CSVLRTVYSNQPQHF. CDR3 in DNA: TGCAGCGTCCTCCGGACAGTTTATAGCAATCAGCCCCAGCATTTT.

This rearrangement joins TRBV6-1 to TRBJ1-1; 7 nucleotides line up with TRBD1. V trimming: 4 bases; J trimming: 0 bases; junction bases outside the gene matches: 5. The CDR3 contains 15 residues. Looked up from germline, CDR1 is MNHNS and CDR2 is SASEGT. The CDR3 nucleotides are TGTGCCAGCAGTGGGTTGGACAGGTTGAACACTGAAGCTTTCTTT. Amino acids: CASSGLDRLNTEAFF.

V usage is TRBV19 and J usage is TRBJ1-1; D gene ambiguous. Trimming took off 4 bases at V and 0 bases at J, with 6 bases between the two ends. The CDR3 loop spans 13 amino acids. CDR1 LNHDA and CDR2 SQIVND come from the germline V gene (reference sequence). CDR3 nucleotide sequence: TGTGCCAGTAGTACGTTCATGAACACTGAAGCTTTCTTT. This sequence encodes CASSTFMNTEAFF.

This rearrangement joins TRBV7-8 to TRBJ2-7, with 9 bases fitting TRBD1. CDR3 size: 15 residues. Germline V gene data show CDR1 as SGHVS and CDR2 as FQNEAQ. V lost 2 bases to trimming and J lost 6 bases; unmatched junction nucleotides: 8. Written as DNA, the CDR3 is TGTGCCAGCAGCTTATTCGGGACAGGGATAGGCGAGCAGTACTTC. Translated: CASSLFGTGIGEQYF.

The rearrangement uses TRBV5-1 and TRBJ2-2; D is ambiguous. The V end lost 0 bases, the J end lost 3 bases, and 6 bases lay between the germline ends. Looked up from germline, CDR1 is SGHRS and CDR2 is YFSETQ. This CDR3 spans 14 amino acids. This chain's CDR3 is CASSLERDTGELFF. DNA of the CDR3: TGCGCCAGCAGCTTGGAACGGGACACCGGGGAGCTGTTTTTT.

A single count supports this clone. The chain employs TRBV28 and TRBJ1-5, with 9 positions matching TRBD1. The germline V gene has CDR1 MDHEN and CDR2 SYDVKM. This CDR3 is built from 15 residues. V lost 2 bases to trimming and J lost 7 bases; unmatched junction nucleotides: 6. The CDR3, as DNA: TGTGCCAGCAGTTTAGGGGACAGGGCTCGCCAGCCCCAGCATTTT. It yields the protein CASSLGDRARQPQHF.

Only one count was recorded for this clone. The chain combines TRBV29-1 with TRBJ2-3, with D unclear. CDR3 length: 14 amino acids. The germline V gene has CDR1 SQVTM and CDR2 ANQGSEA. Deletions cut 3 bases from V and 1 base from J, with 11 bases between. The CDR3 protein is CSVEFGWGTDTQYF. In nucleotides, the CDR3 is TGCAGCGTTGAGTTCGGATGGGGCACAGATACGCAGTATTTT.

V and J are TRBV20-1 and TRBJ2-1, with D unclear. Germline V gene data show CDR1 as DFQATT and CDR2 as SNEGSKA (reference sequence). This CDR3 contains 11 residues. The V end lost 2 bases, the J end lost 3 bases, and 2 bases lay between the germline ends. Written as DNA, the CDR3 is TGCAGTGCTAGACGCTACAATGAGCAGTTCTTC. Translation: CSARRYNEQFF.

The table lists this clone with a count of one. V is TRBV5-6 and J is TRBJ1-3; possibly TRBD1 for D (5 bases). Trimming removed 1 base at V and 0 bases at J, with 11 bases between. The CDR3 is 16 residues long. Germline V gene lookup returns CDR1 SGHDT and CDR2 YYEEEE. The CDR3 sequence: CASSLYRPLSGNTIYF. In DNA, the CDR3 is TGTGCCAGCAGCTTGTACAGGCCACTCTCTGGAAACACCATATATTTT.

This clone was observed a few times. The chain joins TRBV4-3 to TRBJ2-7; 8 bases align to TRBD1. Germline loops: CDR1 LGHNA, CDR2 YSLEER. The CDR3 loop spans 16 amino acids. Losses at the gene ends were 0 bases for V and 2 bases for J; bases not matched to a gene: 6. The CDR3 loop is CASSQDGQGKTYEQYF. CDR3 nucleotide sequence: TGCGCCAGCAGCCAAGATGGACAGGGTAAAACCTACGAGCAGTACTTC.

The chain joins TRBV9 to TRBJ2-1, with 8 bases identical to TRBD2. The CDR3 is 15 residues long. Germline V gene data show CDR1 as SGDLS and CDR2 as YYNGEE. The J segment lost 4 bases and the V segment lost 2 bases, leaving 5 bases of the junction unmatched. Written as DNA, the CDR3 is TGTGCCAGCAGCGTTAGCGGGACCCTTTACAATGAGCAGTTCTTC. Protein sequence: CASSVSGTLYNEQFF.

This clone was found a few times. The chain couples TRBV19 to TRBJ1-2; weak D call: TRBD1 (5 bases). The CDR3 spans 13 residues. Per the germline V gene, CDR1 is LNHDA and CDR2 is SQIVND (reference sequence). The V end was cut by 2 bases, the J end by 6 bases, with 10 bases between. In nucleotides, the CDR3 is TGTGCCAGTAGTATAAATCGGGACCATGGCTACACCTTC. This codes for CASSINRDHGYTF.

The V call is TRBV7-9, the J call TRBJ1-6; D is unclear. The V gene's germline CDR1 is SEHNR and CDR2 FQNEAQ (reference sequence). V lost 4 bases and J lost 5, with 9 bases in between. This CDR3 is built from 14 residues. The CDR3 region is CASSSTHNNSPLHF. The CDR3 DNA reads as TGTGCCAGCAGCTCGACACACAATAATTCACCCCTCCACTTT.

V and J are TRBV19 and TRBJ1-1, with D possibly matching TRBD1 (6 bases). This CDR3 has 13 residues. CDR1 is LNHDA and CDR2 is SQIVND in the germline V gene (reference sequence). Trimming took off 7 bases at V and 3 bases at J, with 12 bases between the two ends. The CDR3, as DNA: TGTGCCAGTAACCCGGACAGCTACACTGAAGCTTTCTTT. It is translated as CASNPDSYTEAFF. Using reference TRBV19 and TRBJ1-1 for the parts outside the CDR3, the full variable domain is DGGITQSPKYLFRKEGQNVTLSCEQNLNHDAMYWYRQDPGQGLRLIYYSQIVNDFQKGDIAEGYSVSREKKESFPLTVTSAQKNPTAFYLCASNPDSYTEAFFGQGTRLTVV.

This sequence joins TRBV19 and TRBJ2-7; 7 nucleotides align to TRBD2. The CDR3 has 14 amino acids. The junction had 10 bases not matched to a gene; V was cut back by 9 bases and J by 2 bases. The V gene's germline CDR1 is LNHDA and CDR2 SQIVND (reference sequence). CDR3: CASASRGNAYEQYF. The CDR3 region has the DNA TGTGCCAGCGCGTCGCGGGGGAACGCCTACGAGCAGTACTTC.

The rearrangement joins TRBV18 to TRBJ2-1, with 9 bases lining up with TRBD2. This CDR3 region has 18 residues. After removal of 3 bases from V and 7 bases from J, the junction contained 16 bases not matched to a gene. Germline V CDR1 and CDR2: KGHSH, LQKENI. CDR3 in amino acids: CASSPLTSGGPPGNEQFF. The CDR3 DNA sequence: TGTGCCAGCTCACCCTTAACCAGCGGGGGGCCCCCTGGGAATGAGCAGTTCTTC.

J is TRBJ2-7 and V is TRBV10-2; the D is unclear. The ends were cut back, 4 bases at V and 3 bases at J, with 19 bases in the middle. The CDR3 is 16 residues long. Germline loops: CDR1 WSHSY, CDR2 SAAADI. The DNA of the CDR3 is TGCGCCAGCAGTGGCGACCAGGCGCGTTTCTACTACGAGCAGTACTTC. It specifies CASSGDQARFYYEQYF.

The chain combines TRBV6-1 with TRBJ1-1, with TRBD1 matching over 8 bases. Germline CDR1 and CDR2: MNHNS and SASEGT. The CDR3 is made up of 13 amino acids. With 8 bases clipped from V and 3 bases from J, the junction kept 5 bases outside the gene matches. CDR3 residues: CASLDRVYTEAFF. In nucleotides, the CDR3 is TGTGCCAGCCTGGACAGGGTCTACACTGAAGCTTTCTTT.

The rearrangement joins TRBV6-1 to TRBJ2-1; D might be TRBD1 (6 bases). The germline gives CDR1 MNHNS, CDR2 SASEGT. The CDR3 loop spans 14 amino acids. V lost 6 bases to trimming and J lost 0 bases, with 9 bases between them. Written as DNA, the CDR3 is TGTGCCAGCAGCAGGGGCCTCTCCTACAATGAGCAGTTCTTC. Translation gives CASSRGLSYNEQFF.

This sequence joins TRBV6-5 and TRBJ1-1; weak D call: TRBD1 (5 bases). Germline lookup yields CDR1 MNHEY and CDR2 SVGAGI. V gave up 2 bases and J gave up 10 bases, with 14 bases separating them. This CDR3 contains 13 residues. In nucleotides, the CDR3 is TGTGCCAGCAGTTACGGGGCAGGCTTGAGAGCTTTCTTT. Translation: CASSYGAGLRAFF.